The rows below give T cell receptor beta chains drawn from one sample of a study of human T cells and chemical hapten exposure. TCRdb called the RACE reads again in MiXCR, with one record for every CDR3 protein. Altogether about 380,000 distinct CDR3 sequences are present, 4.5% to 5.5% being singletons, with the ten largest covering 2.5% to 3%. Specimen: whole blood, collected in connection with sensitization to the hapten diphenylcyclopropenone (DPC). All receptors derive from a woman in her 50s with alopecia areata. Some clones in this sample may be carry-over from other donors' samples. The CDR3 runs from the conserved cysteine through the conserved F or W. D genes are given only for firm matches. Expanded clones get a size class; other rows say once, few or many, or leave the size out.

TRBV20-1	many	NA	TRBJ2-3	TGCAGTGCCGACGGCGCCCCCACGGGGGGCATTGCAGATACGCAGTATTTT	CSADGAPTGGIADTQYF
TRBV12-3/TRBV12-4	few	NA	TRBJ1-1	TGTGCCAGCAGGCTCCGGACATCTCGTGAAGCTTTCTTT	CASRLRTSREAFF
TRBV10-3	few	NA	TRBJ1-1	TGTGCCATCAGTGAGTCCCAGGGCGCAGCTTTCTTT	CAISESQGAAFF
TRBV12-3/TRBV12-4	many	NA	TRBJ2-1	TGTGCCAGCAGTTTAGACCCCTTCGGAGGCGAGCAGTTCTTC	CASSLDPFGGEQFF
TRBV12-3/TRBV12-4	many	TRBD1	TRBJ1-3	TGTGCCAGCAGAACAGGGGACAGTCCACGTTTT	CASRTGDSPRF
TRBV5-1	many	NA	TRBJ1-3	TGCGCCAGCAGCTTGGCCGCAGCCTCTGGAAACACCATATATTTT	CASSLAAASGNTIYF
TRBV28	few	NA	TRBJ1-6	TGTGCCAGCAGTTTTATAGTTTTTAATTCACCCCTCCACTTT	CASSFIVFNSPLHF
TRBV11-2	few	NA	TRBJ2-5	TGTGCCAGCAGCCTTCCAGGGTCCGAGACCCAGTACTTC	CASSLPGSETQYF
TRBV7-2	few	NA	TRBJ1-6	TGTGCCAGCAGCTTAAGTCTACGTTCACCCCTCCACTTT	CASSLSLRSPLHF
TRBV12-3/TRBV12-4	many	TRBD1	TRBJ1-1	TGTGCCAGCAGATCGGACAGGGGAATATTTTCTGAAGCTTTCTTT	CASRSDRGIFSEAFF
TRBV28	few	NA	TRBJ2-3	TGTGCCAGCAGTTTGGTGGGAGTTGGAGATACGCAGTATTTT	CASSLVGVGDTQYF
TRBV7-8	many	NA	TRBJ2-5	TGTGCCAGCAGCTTAATAATAGACCAAGAGACCCAGTACTTC	CASSLIIDQETQYF
TRBV20-1	many	TRBD2	TRBJ2-3	TGCAGTGCTCCAGGACTAGCGGGCCTCACAGATACGCAGTATTTT	CSAPGLAGLTDTQYF
TRBV6-6	NA	NA	TRBJ2-5	TGTGCCAGCAGCTATTTGAGGAGGAGGGAGGAGACCCAGTACTTC	CASSYLRRREETQYF
TRBV20-1	many	TRBD2	TRBJ2-5	TGCAGTGCTCCTAGGGTGGCGGGAGGGGGAGAGACCCAGTACTTC	CSAPRVAGGGETQYF
TRBV7-8	NA	NA	TRBJ2-7	TGTGCCAGCAGCGTAGAACGACAGGTCTACGAGCAGTACTTC	CASSVERQVYEQYF
TRBV5-1	few	NA	TRBJ2-6	TGCGCCAGCAGTCTCGCCCATGGGACTGGGGCCAACGTCCTGACTTTC	CASSLAHGTGANVLTF
TRBV6-6	many	NA	TRBJ2-7	TGTGCCAGCAGGACGGGACCTTCCCTTGCCGAGCAGTACTTC	CASRTGPSLAEQYF
TRBV20-1	many	TRBD2	TRBJ2-2	TGCAGTGCTAGAGATCTCAGACTAGCGGGAGGCGGAACCGGGGAGCTGTTTTTT	CSARDLRLAGGGTGELFF
TRBV24-1	NA	NA	TRBJ1-5	TGTGCCACCAGAACCGGGGGGGCTGCGTCCCCTCTGCAGCCCCAGCATTTT	CATRTGGAASPLQPQHF
TRBV6-4	NA	TRBD2	TRBJ2-5	TGTGCCAGCAGAAAAGTAGCGGGAGGGCAAGAGACCCAGTACTTC	CASRKVAGGQETQYF
TRBV30	few	NA	TRBJ2-3	TGTGCCTGGAGCCCCCCTAGGGATACGCAGTATTTT	CAWSPPRDTQYF
TRBV18	few	NA	TRBJ1-5	TGTGCCAGCTCACCACCTCAGAACCGGGGTCAGCCCCAGCATTTT	CASSPPQNRGQPQHF
TRBV12-3/TRBV12-4	NA	TRBD1	TRBJ1-1	TGTGCCAGCAGCCGAGACAGGGAGAGCACTGAAGCTTTCTTT	CASSRDRESTEAFF
TRBV7-8	many	NA	TRBJ2-7	TGTGCCAGCAGCTTTGAGCTAGGACGTGTAAGCTACGAGCAGTACTTC	CASSFELGRVSYEQYF
TRBV5-1	many	NA	TRBJ2-5	TGCGCCAGCAGCTTAAGGGGGGGCGAAGAGACCCAGTACTTC	CASSLRGGEETQYF
TRBV10-3	few	NA	TRBJ1-1	TGTGCCATCAGGAGCGGGAACACTGAAGCTTTCTTT	CAIRSGNTEAFF
TRBV18	many	NA	TRBJ2-7	TGTGCCAGCGCGGCACCAGCCACCTACGAGCAGTACTTC	CASAAPATYEQYF
TRBV7-3	few	NA	TRBJ2-5	TGTGCCAGCAGCCCGAACGGCAGGGCTGAGACCCAGTACTTC	CASSPNGRAETQYF
TRBV29-1	many	TRBD2	TRBJ2-3	TGCAGCGTCCGAGGCGGGGGAGGCACAGATACGCAGTATTTT	CSVRGGGGTDTQYF
TRBV6-2/TRBV6-3	many	TRBD1	TRBJ2-6	TGTGCCAGCAGGGCCTCAGGGGGAAGAGGGGCCAACGTCCTGACTTTC	CASRASGGRGANVLTF
TRBV11-2	many	NA	TRBJ2-5	TGTGCCAGCAGCTTAGTGGCTGGAGAGACCCAGTACTTC	CASSLVAGETQYF
TRBV10-3	NA	TRBD1	TRBJ1-2	TGTGCCATCAGTGAAGGAGGACAGGGCTATGGCTACACCTTC	CAISEGGQGYGYTF
TRBV7-9	few	NA	TRBJ1-4	TGTGCCAGCAGCCGGGGGGAGACTAATGAAAAACTGTTTTTT	CASSRGETNEKLFF
TRBV2	once	NA	TRBJ1-2	TGTGCCAGCAGATCGAATGGCTACACCTTC	CASRSNGYTF
TRBV24-1	few	NA	TRBJ2-2	TGTGCCACCAGTGACTTCGGAGGGGGAACCGGGGAGCTGTTTTTT	CATSDFGGGTGELFF
TRBV7-3	NA	NA	TRBJ1-1	TGTGCCAGCAGCTTAACGCCTGCCGGGAGGGTGAGCACTGAAGCTTTCTTT	CASSLTPAGRVSTEAFF
TRBV5-6	few	NA	TRBJ1-2	TGTGCCAGCAGCTGGGGGGCCGGAGGCTACACCTTC	CASSWGAGGYTF
TRBV18	many	NA	TRBJ1-6	TGTGCCAGCTCACCACCGTACAGGGTAGCAAATTCACCCCTCCACTTT	CASSPPYRVANSPLHF
TRBV24-1	many	NA	TRBJ2-2	TGTGCCACCAGTGATCCCGGACAGTCCGGGGAGCTGTTTTTT	CATSDPGQSGELFF
TRBV7-8	NA	NA	TRBJ1-5	TGTGCCAGCAGCTTAGCTGGGGCAGGGACATTGAAACAGCCCCAGCATTTT	CASSLAGAGTLKQPQHF
TRBV6-5	NA	NA	TRBJ1-2	TGTGCCAGCAGTTCCGCGCAGGGTGGTGGCTACACCTTC	CASSSAQGGGYTF
TRBV20-1	few	TRBD1	TRBJ1-1	TGCAGGGGAAACAGGGGGCTTGGAAGTACTGAAGCTTTCTTT	CRGNRGLGSTEAFF
TRBV29-1	NA	NA	TRBJ1-2	TGCAGCGTTGGGGCAGGACATAACTATGGCTACACCTTC	CSVGAGHNYGYTF
TRBV25-1	NA	TRBD2	TRBJ2-1	TGTGCCAGCAGCCCTGAGTCGACTAGCGGGAGCGATATCCAGTTCTTC	CASSPESTSGSDIQFF
TRBV10-3	many	TRBD2	TRBJ2-3	TGTGCCACCGGGACTAGCGGGGGGGAAGATACGCAGTATTTT	CATGTSGGEDTQYF
TRBV28	many	NA	TRBJ1-4	TGTGCCAGCAGGGCCGTCTATGGGGAAAAACTGTTTTTT	CASRAVYGEKLFF
TRBV7-2	few	NA	TRBJ1-5	TGTGCCAGCAGCCAATATGGGGGGAATGTGGATCAGCCCCAGCATTTT	CASSQYGGNVDQPQHF
TRBV28	many	TRBD2	TRBJ2-5	TGTGCCAGCAGTTTCCCCCGGGAGGGCGTACACGAGACCCAGTACTTC	CASSFPREGVHETQYF
TRBV10-3	NA	NA	TRBJ1-1	TGTGCCATCAGTGAGTCGACGGGGCGGACGAACACTGAAGCTTTCTTT	CAISESTGRTNTEAFF
TRBV6-6	NA	TRBD1	TRBJ2-6	TGTGCCAGCAGGTTGGGACAGGGGGCGCGAGGGGCCAACGTCCCGACTTTC	CASRLGQGARGANVPTF
TRBV3-1	NA	NA	TRBJ1-4	TGTGCCAGCAGCGACTACAACCGGGAGGCAGAAAAACTGTTTTTT	CASSDYNREAEKLFF
TRBV6-5	few	NA	TRBJ2-1	TGTGCCAGCAGTTCCCCCATGACTAGGGGCCTCTACAATGAGCAGTTCTTC	CASSSPMTRGLYNEQFF
TRBV3-1	many	TRBD2	TRBJ2-2	TGTGCCAGCAGCCCTAGCGGTTTCGCGAACACCGGGGAGCTGTTTTTT	CASSPSGFANTGELFF
TRBV7-9	many	NA	TRBJ2-7	TGTGCCAGCAGCCACGTTGGGGGTAGGGCCTACGAGCAGTACTTC	CASSHVGGRAYEQYF